This T cell receptor (beta chain) was documented in a study of long-term antiretroviral therapy in people with HIV. For the study at large: There is a gap of about a decade between the earliest samples and the later 2015 immediate-ART recommendation. Whole-study results and caveats: Controls showed broader CDR3 length ranges than did the HIV repertoires. Transplant-donor-level diversity was not reached after ART, though diversity increased.

This clone came up a few times. The target antigen is unknown. Every specimen provided roughly 0.9-10 million cryopreserved PBMC before DNA extraction took place. Version v3.0 of the immunoSEQ assay ran at survey level. Here immunoSEQ multiplex PCR was the method, and the copy in TCRdb shows in-frame clones only, minus some. The sample has approximately 26,000 clones, roughly 85% seen once. Germline V gene lookup returns CDR1 SEHNR and CDR2 FQNEAQ (reference sequence). Trimming at V came to 4 bases and at J to 4 bases, leaving 10 bases not matched to a gene. This CDR3 comprises 17 residues. Sequences were derived from unsorted PBMCs, sampled 1.2 years after starting antiretroviral therapy. The V call is TRBV7-9, the J call TRBJ1-2; 12 nucleotides align to TRBD1. The source of this sequence is a middle-aged woman with HIV. CDR3 in amino acids: CASSSPTGTGGRYGYTF. As DNA, the CDR3 is TGTGCCAGCAGCTCCCCGACGGGGACAGGGGGCCGCTATGGCTACACCTTC.